A selection of T cell receptor beta chains follows, all from one sample in a study. TCRdb re-called the 5' RACE reads through MiXCR, storing one row per CDR3 protein. The top ten clones hold about 2.9% of a sample with approximately 57,000 distinct CDR3 sequences, 20% to 25% of them seen once. Material: tumor-infiltrating Tregs sorted from the breast tumor. Source of these receptors: a female donor with breast cancer. CDR3s include the opening cysteine and the closing phenylalanine or tryptophan.

TRBJ2-5,TRBV6-1,14,CASSEGGSQETQYF
TRBJ2-7,TRBV7-9,14,CASTSLLNSYEQYF
TRBJ2-2,TRBV12-3/TRBV12-4,15,CASSLISGSTGELFF
TRBJ2-7,TRBV5-1,12,CASGRQGDEQYF
TRBJ1-5,TRBV3-1,13,CASSPKWDQPQHF
TRBJ1-4,TRBV25-1,17,CASSGPPWTAVNEKLFF
TRBJ1-6,TRBV5-1,14,CASSFDRGQSPLHF
TRBJ1-4,TRBV30,12,CAWSTAVGKLFF
TRBJ2-3,TRBV7-8,15,CAGSVRGRRADTQYF
TRBJ1-1,TRBV18,14,CASSARQDNTEAFF
TRBJ1-1,TRBV3-1,14,CASSPGGAGAEAFF
TRBJ2-2,TRBV9,13,CASSAGTQGELFF
TRBJ2-1,TRBV6-5,18,CASSPEPSAGDWVWEQFF
TRBJ2-3,TRBV7-3,14,CASSFRLRTDTQYF
TRBJ1-4,TRBV5-1,15,CASSFQGASGEKLFF
TRBJ2-3,TRBV6-5,16,CASSDPGGLNTDTQYF
TRBJ2-3,TRBV7-2,15,CASSLGDSGTDTQYF
TRBJ2-1,TRBV20-1,11,CSTTRRDEQFF
TRBJ2-3,TRBV7-2,20,CASSLAVGLAGYVNTDTQYF
TRBJ1-5,TRBV7-9,14,CASSRTGQGQPQHF
TRBJ2-2,TRBV6-6,15,CASSKLSAGPGELFF
TRBJ2-7,TRBV2,14,CASSEALQVDEQYF
TRBJ2-5,TRBV7-7,16,CASSLGTASSRETQYF
TRBJ1-5,TRBV6-5,17,CASRSGQGRYSNQPQHF
TRBJ2-5,TRBV28,14,CAGQPQGVTETQCF
TRBJ2-3,TRBV10-3,12,CAISQGADTQYF
TRBJ1-5,TRBV4-2,13,CTSSQEVETLQHF
TRBJ2-1,TRBV12-3/TRBV12-4,14,CASRGTSGNNEQFF
TRBJ2-3,TRBV5-6,15,CASSLEGRRTDTQYF
TRBJ2-7,TRBV25-1,17,CASSDPGRGQGAYEQYF
TRBJ2-5,TRBV29-1,13,CSVRDSTQETQYF
TRBJ2-1,TRBV28,16,CASSQAGGGSYNEQFF
TRBJ2-1,TRBV7-2,18,CASSARTSGSMTYNEQFF
TRBJ2-1,TRBV6-2/TRBV6-3,13,CASSGVLFNEQFF
TRBJ2-7,TRBV5-1,12,CASSYPGTREYF
TRBJ1-1,TRBV7-9,15,CASSLGLVGNTEAFF
TRBJ1-1,TRBV10-3,15,CAISDPGRMNTEAFF
TRBJ2-3,TRBV5-1,15,CASSFLGERGDTQYF
TRBJ1-2,TRBV20-1,13,CSARQGAGYGYTF
TRBJ2-1,TRBV7-6,18,CASSLAEISLAGGNEQFF
TRBJ1-5,TRBV20-1,14,CSARWTGTNQPQHF
TRBJ2-5,TRBV5-6,14,CASSITQGGETQYF